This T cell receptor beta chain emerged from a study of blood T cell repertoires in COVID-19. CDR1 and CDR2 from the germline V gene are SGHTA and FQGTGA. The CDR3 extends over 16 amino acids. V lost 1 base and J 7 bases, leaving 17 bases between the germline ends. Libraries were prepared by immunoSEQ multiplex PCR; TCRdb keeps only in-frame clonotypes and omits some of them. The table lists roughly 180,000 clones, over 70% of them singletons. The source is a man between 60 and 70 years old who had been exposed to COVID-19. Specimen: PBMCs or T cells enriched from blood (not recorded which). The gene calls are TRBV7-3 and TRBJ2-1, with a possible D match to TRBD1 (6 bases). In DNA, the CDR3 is TGTGCCAGCAGCTTAATCCCCGGACAGTCAAGGAATGAGCAGTTCTTC. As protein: CASSLIPGQSRNEQFF.